This TCR beta chain was obtained from a study of OX40 agonist ivuxolimab in advanced cancers. Whole-study context: The study treated patients with ivuxolimab, an agonistic anti-OX40 (CD134) antibody.

This CDR3 has 14 residues. From germline, CDR1 is SEHNR and CDR2 FQNEAQ (reference sequence). V lost 1 base and J lost 0, with 6 bases in between. The assay was immunoSEQ multiplex PCR, and TCRdb's table has in-frame clones only and misses some. The table includes more than 70,000 clones, 65% to 85% detected once. Broader study findings: Circulating CD4+ and CD8+ T cells showed clonal expansion by week 6 at 0.1 to 3.0 mg/kg. In general, CD8+ T cells held more expanded clones than CD4+ did, on average. There were also nonresponders showing low normalized T-cell clonal expansion.

Worth noting for this clone: Its antigen is not identified.

Specimen: CD4+ or CD8+ T cells sorted from blood, collected in a trial of the OX40 agonist ivuxolimab. The TCR was taken from an adult with an advanced solid tumor such as melanoma, head and neck, liver or kidney cancer. This chain joins TRBV7-9 and TRBJ1-1; no clear D. CDR3 DNA: TGTGCCAGCAGCTTAGAACCGGTGAACACTGAAGCTTTCTTT. It encodes CASSLEPVNTEAFF.